This TCR beta chain was recovered during a study of blood T cell repertoires in COVID-19. At the level of the study: The analysed material was cDNA or gDNA that came from T cells, B-cell-depleted T cells, or PBMCs.

The CDR3 spans 16 residues. In the original workflow: From reference gene primer amplification, estimates of nucleated cell counts were derived. Sequencing used immunoSEQ multiplex PCR; TCRdb keeps in-frame clones, though not all of them. V, J and clone size are those of that table, while D and trimming were read from the DNA. This table holds 90,000 to 110,000 clones, 85% found once. The sequenced material came from peripheral blood. V usage is TRBV21-1 and J usage is TRBJ1-6; the table's D call, TRBD1, was not checked against the DNA. TRBV21-1 is an annotated pseudogene. The sequence came from a man over 45 with acute or convalescent COVID-19. This chain's CDR3 is CASSKPRGRRNSPLHF. The CDR3 DNA sequence: TGTGCCAGCAGCAAACCCAGGGGGCGTAGGAATTCACCCCTCCACTTT.